The rows below give T cell receptor beta chains drawn from one sample of a study of cytomegalovirus exposure and HLA in healthy donors. This table comes from immunoSEQ multiplex PCR, and its TCRdb copy is limited to in-frame clones, with some not included. The data contain roughly 100,000 clones, roughly 79% of them singletons. The sequenced sample consisted of PBMCs. All receptors derive from a man in his forties in good health and CMV-seronegative. CDR3s include the opening cysteine and the closing phenylalanine or tryptophan. Fields, in order: J gene, V gene, D gene, clone size, CDR3 DNA, CDR3 protein. A D gene is named only where the DNA matches it firmly. Only some rows state a clone size, as once, few, many or a class for expanded clones.

>TRBJ2-7|TRBV7-9|TRBD2|NA
TGTGCCAGCAGCTTTAGCGGGAGAGTAGGGTACGAGCAGTACTTC
CASSFSGRVGYEQYF
>TRBJ2-7|TRBV28|TRBD1|NA
TGTGCCAGCAGTGAACAGGGGGTGGGATCCTACGAGCAGTACTTC
CASSEQGVGSYEQYF
>TRBJ2-5|TRBV10-3|NA|NA
TGTGCCATCAGTGACAACAACCGAGAGACCCAGTACTTC
CAISDNNRETQYF
>TRBJ2-5|TRBV25-1|NA|NA
TGTGCCAGCAGTGAATCAGGCAGGGCTTCGGTAGAGACCCAGTACTTC
CASSESGRASVETQYF
>TRBJ2-7|TRBV27|NA|NA
TGTGCCAGCAGTCCCGGGAGTTCCTACGAGCAGTACTTC
CASSPGSSYEQYF
>TRBJ2-7|TRBV27|NA|NA
TGTGCCAGCAGTACCTCTTCGGTCCACGAGCAGTACTTC
CASSTSSVHEQYF
>TRBJ2-5|TRBV5-1|NA|few
TGCGCCAGCAGCTCCGGCCGGGATAAAGAGACCCAGTACTTC
CASSSGRDKETQYF
>TRBJ1-5|TRBV2|TRBD1|NA
TGTGCCAGCAGGACGGGACAGGGGGCAGGTCAGCCCCAGCATTTT
CASRTGQGAGQPQHF
>TRBJ2-7|TRBV4-1|TRBD1|NA
TGCGCCAGCAGCCAAACGGGACAGGGGTTGTACGAGCAGTACTTC
CASSQTGQGLYEQYF
>TRBJ1-1|TRBV20-1|NA|few
TGCAGTGCTAGCTGGAACACTGAAGCTTTCTTT
CSASWNTEAFF
>TRBJ1-2|TRBV7-9|NA|NA
TGTTCCAGCAGCAACCGGGAACCCGGCTACACCTTC
CSSSNREPGYTF
>TRBJ2-3|TRBV6-4|TRBD1|NA
TGTGCCAGCTCTGATGGGACAGCATATACAGATACGCAGTATTTT
CASSDGTAYTDTQYF
>TRBJ2-7|TRBV11-2|TRBD1|NA
TGTGCCAGCAGCCTTGACAGGGGCCTCACCTACGAGCAGTACTTC
CASSLDRGLTYEQYF
>TRBJ2-3|TRBV5-1|TRBD2|few
TGCGCCAGCAGCTTGGGGGGTAGCGGGAGCACAGATACGCAGTATTTT
CASSLGGSGSTDTQYF
>TRBJ2-1|TRBV7-3|TRBD2|NA
TGTGCCAGCAGCTTTCGGGGGGTGGGCAATGAGCAGTTCTTC
CASSFRGVGNEQFF
>TRBJ2-5|TRBV25-1|TRBD2|NA
TGTGCCAGCAGTGAATATATTCGCCCTGGGGGGGGAGAGACCCAGTACTTC
CASSEYIRPGGGETQYF
>TRBJ2-1|TRBV6-4|NA|many
TGTGCCAGAAATCAGGGGGGACAGCCGTACAATGAGCAGTTCTTC
CARNQGGQPYNEQFF
>TRBJ2-3|TRBV10-1|NA|NA
TGCGCCAGCAGTGAGTCGAAACCAGATCTAGGGGGTACGCAGTATTTT
CASSESKPDLGGTQYF
>TRBJ2-7|TRBV4-3|TRBD1|once
TGCGCCAGCAGCCAAGAGGGGGACAGGAGCTCCTACGAGCAGTACTTC
CASSQEGDRSSYEQYF
>TRBJ2-5|TRBV5-1|NA|NA
TGCGCCAGCAGCTTGGTAGGACAGAACGGTGAGACCCAGTACTTC
CASSLVGQNGETQYF
>TRBJ1-4|TRBV27|NA|NA
TGTGCCAGCAGCAACAGGCTTCCCGGGGAAAAACTGTTTTTT
CASSNRLPGEKLFF
>TRBJ1-1|TRBV28|NA|NA
TGTGCCAGCAGTTTACTCGGGGGAGGCACTGAAGCTTTCTTT
CASSLLGGGTEAFF
>TRBJ2-4|TRBV10-3|TRBD2|NA
TGTGCCAAACTACTAGCGGGAGAGGTAGCCAAAAACATTCAGTACTTC
CAKLLAGEVAKNIQYF
>TRBJ2-5|TRBV7-2|TRBD2|once
TGTGCCAGCAGCTTTGGCGGACTAGGAGAGACCCAGTACTTC
CASSFGGLGETQYF
>TRBJ2-3|TRBV5-4|TRBD2|NA
TGTGCCAGCAGCTCCTTCGGGAGGGCCACAGATACGCAGTATTTT
CASSSFGRATDTQYF
>TRBJ1-2|TRBV2|NA|once
TGTGCCAGCAGTGAATTTAAGGGGTCTAACTATGGCTACACCTTC
CASSEFKGSNYGYTF
>TRBJ2-2|TRBV4-1|NA|NA
TGCGCCAGCAGCACAGCGTATTCTAGCGCCGGGGAGCTGTTTTTT
CASSTAYSSAGELFF
>TRBJ1-1|TRBV11-3|TRBD1|NA
TGTGCCAGCAGCTTAAGGGGACAGGGAGCTTTCTTT
CASSLRGQGAFF
>TRBJ2-7|TRBV5-1|TRBD2|NA
TGCGCCAGCAGCTTGGCAGCGGGAGGTTCCTACGAGCAGTACTTC
CASSLAAGGSYEQYF
>TRBJ2-7|TRBV5-6|TRBD1|NA
TGTGCCAGCAGCTTGTGGGACAGGGGGCTGAGGAGCTCCTACGAGCAGTACTTC
CASSLWDRGLRSSYEQYF
>TRBJ2-7|TRBV18|TRBD1|NA
TGTGCCAGCTCACCATTCGGACAGGACTCTTACGAGCAGTACTTC
CASSPFGQDSYEQYF
>TRBJ1-2|TRBV30|TRBD1|NA
TGTGCCCGCATCTCGACAGGGTCGTATGGCTACACCTTC
CARISTGSYGYTF
>TRBJ1-2|TRBV4-1|NA|NA
TGCGCCAGCAGCCAAGATATCGGGGGATTGAGGTATGGCTACACCTTC
CASSQDIGGLRYGYTF
>TRBJ1-2|TRBV25-1|NA|NA
TGTGCCAGCAGTGAATCAGTCTTCCCACGGGGTGGCTACACCTTC
CASSESVFPRGGYTF
>TRBJ1-5|TRBV30|NA|NA
TGTGCCTGGAGTGTACAGCTAGGGGCGAATCAGCCCCAGCATTTT
CAWSVQLGANQPQHF
>TRBJ2-2|TRBV12-1|NA|few
TGTGCCAGCAGCTTTGGTAGCGGGAGGGCCGGGGAGCTGTTTTTT
CASSFGSGRAGELFF
>TRBJ1-1|TRBV14|TRBD1|NA
TGTGCCAGCAGCCAAGAACAGGGGGCTGTCACTGAAGCTTTCTTT
CASSQEQGAVTEAFF
>TRBJ2-7|TRBV5-1|TRBD1|NA
TGCGCCAGCAGCGGACAGGGTTGGTCCTACGAGCAGTACTTC
CASSGQGWSYEQYF
>TRBJ2-1|TRBV19|TRBD1|NA
TGTGCCAGTAGTGTCTCCGGACAGGGAAAAAGGAATGAGCAGTTCTTC
CASSVSGQGKRNEQFF
>TRBJ2-1|TRBV2|NA|NA
TGTGCCAGCAGTGAAGGCACTAGCTATTACAATGAGCAGTTCTTC
CASSEGTSYYNEQFF
>TRBJ2-7|TRBV10-3|NA|NA
TGTGCCATCAGTGAGATCCTAAGGGGCGGATTGACCTACGAGCAGTACTTC
CAISEILRGGLTYEQYF
>TRBJ1-1|TRBV19|TRBD1|NA
TGTGCCAGTACCGCAGGGGGTAGATGGTCTATGGGCACTGAAGCTTTCTTT
CASTAGGRWSMGTEAFF
>TRBJ2-7|TRBV21-1|NA|NA
TGTGCCAGCAGCAAAGTACCTCGGCGCGGACTAGCGGGAGAGTACGAGCAGTACTTC
CASSKVPRRGLAGEYEQYF